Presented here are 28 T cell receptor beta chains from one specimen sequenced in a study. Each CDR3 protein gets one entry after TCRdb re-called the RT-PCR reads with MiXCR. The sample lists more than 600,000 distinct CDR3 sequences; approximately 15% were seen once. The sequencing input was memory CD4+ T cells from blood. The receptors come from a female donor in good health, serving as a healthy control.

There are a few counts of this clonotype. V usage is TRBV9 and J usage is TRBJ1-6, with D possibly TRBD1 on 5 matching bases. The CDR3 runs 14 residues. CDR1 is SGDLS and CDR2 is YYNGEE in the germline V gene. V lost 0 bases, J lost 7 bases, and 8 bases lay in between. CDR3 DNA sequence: TGTGCCAGCAGCGTAGGACAGTTCAATTCACCCCTCCACTTT. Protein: CASSVGQFNSPLHF.

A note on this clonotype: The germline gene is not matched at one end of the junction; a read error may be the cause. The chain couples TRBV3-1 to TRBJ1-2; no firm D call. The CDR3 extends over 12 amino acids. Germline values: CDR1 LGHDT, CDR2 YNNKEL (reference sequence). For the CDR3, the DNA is TGTGCCAGCAGCCAAGATCGGACCACGGTCAGATTC. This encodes CASSQDRTTVRF.

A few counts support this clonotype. The CDR3 protein is CASRTRTSGTGETQYF. For the CDR3, the DNA is TGCGCCAGCAGGACTCGGACTAGCGGGACGGGGGAGACCCAGTACTTC. The chain has TRBV5-1 and TRBJ2-5; 12 bases line up with TRBD2. The CDR3 extends over 16 amino acids. Unmatched junction bases numbered 10, after V lost 5 bases and J lost 5 bases. Germline V gene data show CDR1 as SGHRS and CDR2 as YFSETQ.

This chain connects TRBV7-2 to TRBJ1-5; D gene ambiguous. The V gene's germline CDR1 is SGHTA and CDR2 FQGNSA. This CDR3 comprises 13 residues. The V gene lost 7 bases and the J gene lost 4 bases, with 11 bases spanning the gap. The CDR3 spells CASTEQSNQPQHF. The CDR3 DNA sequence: TGTGCCAGCACTGAGCAGAGTAATCAGCCCCAGCATTTT.

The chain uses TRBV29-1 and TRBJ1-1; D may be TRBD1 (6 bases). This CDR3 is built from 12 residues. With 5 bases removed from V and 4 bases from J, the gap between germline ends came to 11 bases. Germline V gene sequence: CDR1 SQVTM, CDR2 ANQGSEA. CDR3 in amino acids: CSVQGISTEAFF. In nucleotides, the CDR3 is TGCAGCGTTCAGGGGATATCCACTGAAGCTTTCTTT.

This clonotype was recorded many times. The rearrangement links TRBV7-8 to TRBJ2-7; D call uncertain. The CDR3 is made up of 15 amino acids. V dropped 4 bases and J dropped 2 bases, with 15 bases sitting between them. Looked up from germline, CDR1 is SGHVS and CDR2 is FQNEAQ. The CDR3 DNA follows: TGTGCCAGCAGCTCGAGGCCTCCGCCAACCTACGAGCAGTACTTC. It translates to CASSSRPPPTYEQYF.

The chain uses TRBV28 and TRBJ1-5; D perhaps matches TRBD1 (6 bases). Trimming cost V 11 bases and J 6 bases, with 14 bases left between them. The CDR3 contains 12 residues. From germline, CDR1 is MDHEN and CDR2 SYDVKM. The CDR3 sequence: CAGGGSVQPQHF. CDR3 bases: TGTGCCGGAGGGGGGAGCGTTCAGCCCCAGCATTTT. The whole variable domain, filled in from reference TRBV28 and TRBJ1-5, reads DVKVTQSSRYLVKRTGEKVFLECVQDMDHENMFWYRQDPGLGLRLIYFSYDVKMKEKGDIPEGYSVSREKKERFSLILESASTNQTSMYLCAGGGSVQPQHFGDGTRLSIL.

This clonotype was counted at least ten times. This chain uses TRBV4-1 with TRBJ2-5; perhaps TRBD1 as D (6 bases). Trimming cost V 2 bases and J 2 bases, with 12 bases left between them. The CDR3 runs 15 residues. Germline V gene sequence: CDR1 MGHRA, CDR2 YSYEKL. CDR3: CASSQQFGTQETQYF. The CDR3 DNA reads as TGCGCCAGCAGCCAACAGTTCGGGACACAAGAGACCCAGTACTTC.

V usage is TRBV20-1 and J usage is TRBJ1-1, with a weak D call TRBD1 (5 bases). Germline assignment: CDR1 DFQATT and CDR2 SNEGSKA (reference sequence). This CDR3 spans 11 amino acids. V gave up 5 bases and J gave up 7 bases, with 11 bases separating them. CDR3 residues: CSAFRQLEAFF. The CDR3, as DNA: TGCAGTGCTTTCCGACAGCTTGAAGCTTTCTTT.

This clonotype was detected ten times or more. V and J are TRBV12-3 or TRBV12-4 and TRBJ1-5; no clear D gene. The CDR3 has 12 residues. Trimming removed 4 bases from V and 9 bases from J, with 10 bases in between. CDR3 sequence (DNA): TGTGCCAGCAGTTCCAGGAGTGGGCCCCAGCATTTT. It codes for CASSSRSGPQHF.

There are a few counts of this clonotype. The DNA for the CDR3 is TGTGCCAGCAGCGGAAGGGGGGGGGACACCGGGGAGCTGTTTTTT. It specifies CASSGRGGDTGELFF. This sequence joins TRBV11-2 and TRBJ2-2, with D tentatively TRBD2 (7 bases). Germline CDR1 SGHAT, CDR2 FQNNGV. Trimming removed 5 bases from V and 3 bases from J, with 13 bases in between. This CDR3 has 15 residues.

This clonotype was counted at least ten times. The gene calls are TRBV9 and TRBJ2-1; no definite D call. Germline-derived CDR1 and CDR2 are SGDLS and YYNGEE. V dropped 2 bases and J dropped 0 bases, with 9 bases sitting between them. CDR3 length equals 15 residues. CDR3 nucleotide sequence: TGTGCCAGCAGCGTTTCAACCAGCTCCTACAATGAGCAGTTCTTC. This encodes CASSVSTSSYNEQFF. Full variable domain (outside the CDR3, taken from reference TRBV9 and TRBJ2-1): DSGVTQTPKHLITATGQRVTLRCSPRSGDLSVYWYQQSLDQGLQFLIQYYNGEERAKGNILERFSAQQFPDLHSELNLSSLELGDSALYFCASSVSTSSYNEQFFGPGTRLTVL.

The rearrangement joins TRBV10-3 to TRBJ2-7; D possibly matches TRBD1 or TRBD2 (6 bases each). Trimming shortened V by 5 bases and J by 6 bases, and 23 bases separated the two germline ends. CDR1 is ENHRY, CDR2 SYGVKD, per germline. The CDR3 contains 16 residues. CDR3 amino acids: CAISSPRVRGGSEQYF. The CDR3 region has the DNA TGTGCCATCAGTTCTCCCCGGGTCAGGGGAGGTTCCGAGCAGTACTTC.

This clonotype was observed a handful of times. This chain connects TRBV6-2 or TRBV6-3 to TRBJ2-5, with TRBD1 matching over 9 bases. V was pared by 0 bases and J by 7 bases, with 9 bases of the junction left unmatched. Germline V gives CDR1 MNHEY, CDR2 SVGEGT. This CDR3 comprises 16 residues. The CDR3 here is CASSYSLPGQGGTQYF. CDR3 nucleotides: TGTGCCAGCAGTTACTCTCTCCCGGGACAGGGCGGGACCCAGTACTTC.

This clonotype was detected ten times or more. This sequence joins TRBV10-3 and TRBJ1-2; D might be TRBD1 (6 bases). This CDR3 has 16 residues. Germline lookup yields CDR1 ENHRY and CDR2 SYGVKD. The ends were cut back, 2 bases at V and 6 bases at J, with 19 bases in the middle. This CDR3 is CAISEPVGQTRDGYTF. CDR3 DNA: TGTGCCATCAGTGAGCCGGTGGGACAAACCCGCGATGGCTACACCTTC.

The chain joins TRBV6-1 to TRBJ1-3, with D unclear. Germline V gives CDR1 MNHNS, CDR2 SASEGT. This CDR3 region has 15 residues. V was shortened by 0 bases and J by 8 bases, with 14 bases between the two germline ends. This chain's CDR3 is CASSEAPSGGYTIYF. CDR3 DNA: TGTGCCAGCAGTGAAGCCCCGTCGGGCGGATACACCATATATTTT.

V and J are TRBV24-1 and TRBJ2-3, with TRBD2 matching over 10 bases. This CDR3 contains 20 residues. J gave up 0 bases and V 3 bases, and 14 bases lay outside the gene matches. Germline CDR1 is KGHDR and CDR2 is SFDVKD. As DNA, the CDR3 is TGTGCCACCAGTGATCCCCTTCTAGCGGGGGCCAAAGCTAGCACAGATACGCAGTATTTT. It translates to CATSDPLLAGAKASTDTQYF.

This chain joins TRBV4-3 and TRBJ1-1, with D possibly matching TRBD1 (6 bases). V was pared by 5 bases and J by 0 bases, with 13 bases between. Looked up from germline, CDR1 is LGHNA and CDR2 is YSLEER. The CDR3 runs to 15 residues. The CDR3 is CASSFRQAVNTEAFF. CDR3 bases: TGCGCCAGCAGCTTTCGACAGGCGGTGAACACTGAAGCTTTCTTT.

The CDR3 DNA sequence: TGCAGTCCAATGCAAGGAGAGGGTGGCGAGCAGTACTTC. Protein: CSPMQGEGGEQYF. This sequence joins TRBV20-1 and TRBJ2-7, with D possibly matching TRBD2 (5 bases). The CDR3 is 13 residues long. Trimming stripped 8 bases from V and 6 bases from J, with 20 bases between. Germline V gene lookup returns CDR1 DFQATT and CDR2 SNEGSKA (reference sequence).

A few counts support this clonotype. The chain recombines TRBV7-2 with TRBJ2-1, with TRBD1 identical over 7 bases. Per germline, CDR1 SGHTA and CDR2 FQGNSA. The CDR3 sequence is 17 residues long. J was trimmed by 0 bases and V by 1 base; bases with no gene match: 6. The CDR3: CASSLEGAISSYNEQFF. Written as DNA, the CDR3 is TGTGCCAGCAGCTTAGAGGGGGCGATCAGCTCCTACAATGAGCAGTTCTTC.

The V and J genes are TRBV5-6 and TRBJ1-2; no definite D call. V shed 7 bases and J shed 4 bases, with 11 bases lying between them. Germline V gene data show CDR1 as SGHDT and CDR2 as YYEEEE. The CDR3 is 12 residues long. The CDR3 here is CASQVIGYGYTF. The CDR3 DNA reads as TGTGCCAGCCAGGTGATTGGCTATGGCTACACCTTC.

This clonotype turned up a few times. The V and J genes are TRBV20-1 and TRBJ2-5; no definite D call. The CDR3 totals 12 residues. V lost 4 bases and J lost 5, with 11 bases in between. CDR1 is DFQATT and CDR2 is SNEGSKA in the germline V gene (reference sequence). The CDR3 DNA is TGCAGTGCTATCAGTCAGTGGGAGACCCAGTACTTC. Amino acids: CSAISQWETQYF.

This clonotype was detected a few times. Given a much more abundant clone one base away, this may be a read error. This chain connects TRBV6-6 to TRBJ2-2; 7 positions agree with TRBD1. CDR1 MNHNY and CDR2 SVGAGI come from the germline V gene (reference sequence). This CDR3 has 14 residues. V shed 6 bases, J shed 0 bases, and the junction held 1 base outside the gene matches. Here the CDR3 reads CASRGTANTGELFF. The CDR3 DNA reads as TGTGCCAGCAGGGGGACAGCGAACACCGGGGAGCTGTTTTTT.

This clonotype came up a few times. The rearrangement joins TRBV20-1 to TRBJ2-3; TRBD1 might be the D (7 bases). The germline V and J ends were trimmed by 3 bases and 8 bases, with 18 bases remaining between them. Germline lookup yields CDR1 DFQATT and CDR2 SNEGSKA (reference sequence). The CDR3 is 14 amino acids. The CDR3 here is CSASPGAQGGTQYF. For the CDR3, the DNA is TGCAGTGCTAGTCCAGGGGCCCAGGGGGGTACGCAGTATTTT.

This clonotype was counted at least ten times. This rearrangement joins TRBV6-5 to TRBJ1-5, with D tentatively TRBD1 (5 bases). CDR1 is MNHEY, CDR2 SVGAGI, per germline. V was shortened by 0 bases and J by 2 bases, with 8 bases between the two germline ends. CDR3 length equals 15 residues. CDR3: CASSYSGEGNQPQHF. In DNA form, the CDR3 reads TGTGCCAGCAGTTACTCAGGGGAGGGCAATCAGCCCCAGCATTTT.

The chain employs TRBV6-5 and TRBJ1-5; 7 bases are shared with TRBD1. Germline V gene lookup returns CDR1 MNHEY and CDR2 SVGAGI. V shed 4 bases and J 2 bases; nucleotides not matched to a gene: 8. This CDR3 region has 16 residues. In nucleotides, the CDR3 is TGTGCCAGCAGTTCCGTACAGGGGATGGGCAATCAGCCCCAGCATTTT. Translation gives CASSSVQGMGNQPQHF.

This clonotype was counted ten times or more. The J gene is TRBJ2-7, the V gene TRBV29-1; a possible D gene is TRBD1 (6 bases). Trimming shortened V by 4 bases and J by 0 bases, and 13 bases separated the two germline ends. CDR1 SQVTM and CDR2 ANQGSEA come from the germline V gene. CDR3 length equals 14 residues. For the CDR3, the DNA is TGCAGCGTTGGCGTGACAGGTACCTCCTACGAGCAGTACTTC. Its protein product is CSVGVTGTSYEQYF.

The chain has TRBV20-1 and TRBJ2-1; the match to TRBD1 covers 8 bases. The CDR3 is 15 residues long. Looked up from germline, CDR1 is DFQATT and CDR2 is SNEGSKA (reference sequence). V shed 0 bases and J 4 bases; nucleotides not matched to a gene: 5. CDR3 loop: CSARDAGQVYNEQFF. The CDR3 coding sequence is TGCAGTGCTAGAGATGCGGGACAGGTGTACAATGAGCAGTTCTTC.